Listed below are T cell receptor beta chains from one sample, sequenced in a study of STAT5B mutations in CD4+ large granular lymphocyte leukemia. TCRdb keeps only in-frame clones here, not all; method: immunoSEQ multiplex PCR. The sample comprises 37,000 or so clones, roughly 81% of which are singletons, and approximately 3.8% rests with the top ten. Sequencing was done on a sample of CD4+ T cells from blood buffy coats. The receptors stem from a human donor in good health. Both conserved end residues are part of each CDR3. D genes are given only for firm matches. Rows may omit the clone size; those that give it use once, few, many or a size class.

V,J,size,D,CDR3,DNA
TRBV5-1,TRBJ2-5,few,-,CASREPQGQETQYF,TGCGCCAGCAGGGAGCCCCAGGGGCAAGAGACCCAGTACTTC
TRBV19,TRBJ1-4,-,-,CASSSTGREKLFF,TGTGCCAGTAGTAGCACAGGGAGAGAAAAACTGTTTTTT
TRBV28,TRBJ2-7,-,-,CASSPRQQPYEQYF,TGTGCCAGCAGTCCAAGACAGCAACCCTACGAGCAGTACTTC
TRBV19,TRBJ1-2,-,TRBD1,CASSTSRDRAPGYTF,TGTGCCAGTAGTACATCCCGGGACAGGGCGCCTGGCTACACCTTC
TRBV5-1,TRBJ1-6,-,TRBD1,CASSLAGTGRSPLHF,TGCGCCAGCAGCTTAGCCGGGACAGGGAGGTCACCCCTCCACTTT
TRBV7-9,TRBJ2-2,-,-,CASSFRLGQTDTGELFF,TGTGCCAGCAGCTTTCGCCTAGGACAGACCGACACCGGGGAGCTGTTTTTT
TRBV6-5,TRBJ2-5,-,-,CASSSWTYQETQYF,TGTGCCAGCAGCTCGTGGACATACCAAGAGACCCAGTACTTC
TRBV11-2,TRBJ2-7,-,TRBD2,CASSLAGLSSYEQYF,TGTGCCAGCAGCCTAGCGGGGTTGAGCTCCTACGAGCAGTACTTC
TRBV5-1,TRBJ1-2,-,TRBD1,CASSQGQGEGYTF,TGCGCCAGCAGCCAGGGACAGGGGGAAGGCTACACCTTC
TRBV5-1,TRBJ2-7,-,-,CASSSTGQGLYEQYF,TGCGCCAGCAGCTCGACGGGGCAGGGTCTGTACGAGCAGTACTTC
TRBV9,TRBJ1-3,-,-,CASSVALLSTSGNTIYF,TGTGCCAGCAGCGTAGCTTTACTTTCGACCTCTGGAAACACCATATATTTT
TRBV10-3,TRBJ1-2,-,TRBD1,CAISPQGVDGYTF,TGTGCCATCAGTCCCCAGGGGGTAGATGGCTACACCTTC
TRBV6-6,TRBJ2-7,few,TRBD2,CASSPGLASPYEQYF,TGTGCCAGCAGTCCCGGACTAGCATCCCCGTACGAGCAGTACTTC
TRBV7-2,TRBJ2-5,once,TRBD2,CASSPWTSGGETQYF,TGTGCCAGCAGCCCCTGGACTAGCGGGGGGGAGACCCAGTACTTC
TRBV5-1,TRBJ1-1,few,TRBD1,CASCPGDRGLGDTEAFF,TGCGCCAGCTGCCCGGGGGACAGGGGTTTAGGGGACACTGAAGCTTTCTTT
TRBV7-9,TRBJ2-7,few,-,CASSPIRGDQYEQYF,TGTGCCAGCAGCCCAATCAGGGGGGACCAGTACGAGCAGTACTTC
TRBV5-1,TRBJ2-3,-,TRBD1,CASSSSGQGTDTQYF,TGCGCCAGCAGCTCATCGGGACAGGGGACAGATACGCAGTATTTT
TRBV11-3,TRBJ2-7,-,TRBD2,CASSPRGTSGSYEQYF,TGTGCCAGCAGCCCTCGGGGGACTAGCGGGAGTTACGAGCAGTACTTC
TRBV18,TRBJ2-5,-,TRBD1,CASSPRTGVRETQYF,TGTGCCAGCTCACCCCGAACAGGGGTTAGGGAGACCCAGTACTTC
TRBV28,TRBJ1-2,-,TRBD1,CASTVPGTGVYGYTF,TGTGCCAGCACTGTTCCCGGGACAGGGGTCTATGGCTACACCTTC
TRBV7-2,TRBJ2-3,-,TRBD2,CASSLERERTDTQYF,TGTGCCAGCAGCTTAGAGCGGGAGCGTACAGATACGCAGTATTTT
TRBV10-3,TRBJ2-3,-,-,CAISESTTPDTQYF,TGTGCCATCAGTGAGTCTACGACACCAGATACGCAGTATTTT
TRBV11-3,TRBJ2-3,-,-,CASSLGVTDTQYF,TGTGCCAGCAGCCTAGGGGTCACAGATACGCAGTATTTT
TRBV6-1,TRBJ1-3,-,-,CASRVDIFSGNTIYF,TGTGCCAGCAGGGTGGACATCTTCTCTGGAAACACCATATATTTT
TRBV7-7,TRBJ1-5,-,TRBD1,CASSSDREIESNQPQHF,TGTGCCAGCAGCTCGGACAGGGAAATAGAGAGCAATCAGCCCCAGCATTTT
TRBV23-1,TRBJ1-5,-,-,CASSQSREGMGNQPQHF,TGCGCCAGCAGTCAATCTAGGGAGGGAATGGGCAATCAGCCCCAGCATTTT